Shown below are 24 T cell receptor beta chains from a single sample sequenced in a study of T cells in Graves' hyperthyroidism and ophthalmopathy. Regions amplified from RNA transcripts were the TCR beta CDR3 regions. First-round RT-PCR targeting the TCR CDR3 was performed with the HTBI primer set. Each CDR3 protein is one row after TCRdb ran MiXCR on the multiplex PCR reads. The table lists 660,000 or so distinct CDR3 sequences, less than 25% of them singletons. Sequencing was carried out using blood. The receptors were sampled from a young man with Graves' ophthalmopathy.

This chain joins TRBV4-3 and TRBJ2-7, with a possible D match to TRBD2 (5 bases). V shed 5 bases and J shed 6 bases, with 20 bases lying between them. The CDR3 loop spans 15 amino acids. Germline V gene lookup returns CDR1 LGHNA and CDR2 YSLEER. In nucleotides, the CDR3 is TGCGCCAGCAGCTTGGGGAGAGGCTACTCGTTCGAGCAGTACTTC. Protein sequence: CASSLGRGYSFEQYF.

The chain is built from TRBV20-1 and TRBJ2-7; no definite D call. V was cut by 2 bases and J by 7 bases, with 18 bases left in between. The CDR3 contains 14 residues. Germline V gene sequence: CDR1 DFQATT, CDR2 SNEGSKA (reference sequence). CDR3 DNA sequence: TGCAGTGCTAGAAACCCGGTGGAGTCTCCGGAGCAGTACTTC. It specifies CSARNPVESPEQYF.

This clonotype was observed many times. This chain links TRBV11-2 with TRBJ1-2, with D tentatively TRBD1 (5 bases). CDR1 is SGHAT and CDR2 is FQNNGV in the germline V gene. The CDR3 runs to 15 residues. The V end was cut by 4 bases, the J end by 7 bases, with 19 bases between. This CDR3 is CASSSFSRTKGGYTF. The DNA of the CDR3 is TGTGCCAGCAGCTCGTTTTCCCGGACAAAGGGTGGCTACACCTTC.

In its sample, this clonotype was seen a few times. This rearrangement joins TRBV10-3 to TRBJ2-7; D ambiguous. Germline V gives CDR1 ENHRY, CDR2 SYGVKD. This CDR3 has 12 amino acids. Trimming pared 2 bases from V and 2 bases from J, leaving 4 bases between. The CDR3: CAISETAYEQYF. As DNA, the CDR3 is TGTGCCATCAGTGAGACAGCCTACGAGCAGTACTTC.

This clonotype occurred a few times. The chain recombines TRBV9 with TRBJ2-3; D unresolved. The germline CDR1 and CDR2 sequences are SGDLS and YYNGEE. This CDR3 region has 13 residues. The V gene lost 3 bases and the J gene lost 2 bases, with 7 bases spanning the gap. In DNA form, the CDR3 reads TGTGCCAGCAGCGGAACTTTCACAGATACGCAGTATTTT. Amino acids: CASSGTFTDTQYF.

The chain employs TRBV30 and TRBJ2-5; 12 bases agree with TRBD2. The CDR3 is made up of 13 amino acids. V was pared by 3 bases and J by 13 bases, with 9 bases of the junction left unmatched. Germline assignment: CDR1 GTSNPN and CDR2 SVGIG (reference sequence). The CDR3 DNA follows: TGTGCCTGGAGGGCCGCTAGCGGGAGGGACTCGTACTTC. As protein: CAWRAASGRDSYF.

CDR3: CASSLVGRAGTGELFF. Here the CDR3 DNA reads TGTGCCAGCAGTTTGGTGGGCAGAGCGGGGACCGGGGAGCTGTTTTTT. The rearrangement joins TRBV28 to TRBJ2-2; 7 bases are shared with TRBD2. The CDR3 is made up of 16 amino acids. Germline V gene lookup returns CDR1 MDHEN and CDR2 SYDVKM. After removal of 3 bases from V and 5 bases from J, the junction contained 9 bases not matched to a gene.

This clonotype was detected a few times. The junction departs from germline at one end; a sequencing error may be responsible. V and J are TRBV10-3 and TRBJ1-1, with 7 positions matching TRBD1. The CDR3 loop spans 15 amino acids. Germline V CDR1 and CDR2: ENHRY, SYGVKD. The CDR3 sequence is CAISEFGTENTEALF. The CDR3 region has the DNA TGTGCCATCAGTGAGTTCGGGACAGAGAACACTGAAGCTCTCTTT.

The table lists this clonotype with many counts. The chain joins TRBV6-1 to TRBJ2-5; 7 bases match TRBD1. Germline V lookup: CDR1 MNHNS, CDR2 SASEGT. V was pared by 6 bases and J by 2 bases, with 3 bases of the junction left unmatched. This CDR3 is built from 13 residues. The CDR3 loop is CASSQGQQETQYF. The CDR3, as DNA: TGTGCCAGCAGCCAGGGACAGCAAGAGACCCAGTACTTC.

Many counts were recorded for this clonotype. CDR3 protein: CSVSQGNYGYTF. The CDR3, as DNA: TGCAGCGTATCACAAGGGAACTATGGCTACACCTTC. This rearrangement joins TRBV29-1 to TRBJ1-2; D gene ambiguous. V gave up 6 bases and J gave up 2 bases, with 10 bases separating them. This CDR3 contains 12 residues. Germline CDR1 SQVTM, CDR2 ANQGSEA.

This clonotype appeared many times. The rearrangement uses TRBV7-2 and TRBJ2-1; a weak D match, TRBD2 (6 bases). V was cut by 5 bases and J by 7 bases, with 21 bases left in between. The CDR3 extends over 16 amino acids. Germline V lookup: CDR1 SGHTA, CDR2 FQGNSA. The CDR3, as DNA: TGTGCCAGCAGCCCCCGCGTCCGCGGGATTGGGAATGAGCAGTTCTTC. Its protein is CASSPRVRGIGNEQFF. The full variable domain, in which reference TRBV7-2 and TRBJ2-1 provide the parts outside the CDR3, is GAGVSQSPSNKVTEKGKDVELRCDPISGHTALYWYRQSLGQGLEFLIYFQGNSAPDKSGLPSDRFSAERTGGSVSTLTIQRTQQEDSAVYLCASSPRVRGIGNEQFFGPGTRLTVL.

The genes are TRBV12-3 or TRBV12-4 and TRBJ2-7; weak D call: TRBD1 (5 bases). This CDR3 comprises 15 residues. V was cut by 6 bases and J by 1 base, with 16 bases left in between. CDR3 DNA: TGTGCCAGCAGGCCCACAGGTTCTCCTTCCTACGAGCAGTACTTC. Translating it yields CASRPTGSPSYEQYF.

Ten or more counts support this clonotype. V gene TRBV28 combines with J gene TRBJ2-7; 7 nucleotides match TRBD2. The germline V gene has CDR1 MDHEN and CDR2 SYDVKM. The trim removed 7 bases at V and 3 bases at J, leaving 15 bases unmatched. The CDR3 extends over 16 amino acids. CDR3 residues: CASTDRVLASGYEQYF. The CDR3 coding sequence is TGTGCCAGCACCGACCGGGTATTGGCTAGCGGCTACGAGCAGTACTTC.

In this sample, this clonotype turned up a few times. The V call is TRBV7-2, the J call TRBJ2-5; TRBD1 might be the D (6 bases). Germline-derived CDR1 and CDR2 are SGHTA and FQGNSA. V lost 4 bases, J lost 5 bases, and 17 bases lay in between. This CDR3 has 15 residues. For the CDR3, the DNA is TGTGCCAGCAGCTCGGGACAACCACCTTACGAGACCCAGTACTTC. Its translation is CASSSGQPPYETQYF.

The rearrangement uses TRBV10-1 and TRBJ2-3; 13 bases are a match to TRBD2. V lost 0 bases and J lost 1; bases outside the gene matches: 13. The CDR3 contains 21 residues. CDR1 is WNHNN and CDR2 is SYGVQD in the germline V gene (reference sequence). CDR3 sequence reads: CASSESKLAGGPRCGTDTQYF. In DNA form, the CDR3 reads TGCGCCAGCAGTGAGTCGAAACTAGCGGGAGGGCCAAGATGCGGCACAGATACGCAGTATTTT.

This clonotype was counted a few times. The CDR3 nucleotides read TGCAGTGCTAGAGTTCAGAATCAGCCCCAGCATTTT. Translating it yields CSARVQNQPQHF. This chain connects TRBV20-1 to TRBJ1-5; D unresolved. V was pared by 1 base and J by 4 bases, with 5 bases between. The CDR3 consists of 12 residues. Germline V CDR1 and CDR2: DFQATT, SNEGSKA (reference sequence).

The genes are TRBV29-1 and TRBJ2-7; the D gene is possibly TRBD1 (5 bases). Between the trimmed V and J ends, which lost 6 bases and 0 bases, there was a span of 6 bases. Germline V gene sequence: CDR1 SQVTM, CDR2 ANQGSEA. The CDR3 runs to 11 residues. CDR3 coding DNA: TGCAGCGTGCAGGGCTCCTACGAGCAGTACTTC. This gives the protein CSVQGSYEQYF.

This clonotype was observed a few times. This chain uses TRBV28 with TRBJ2-1; 7 positions agree with TRBD2. After removal of 3 bases from V and 5 bases from J, the junction contained 4 bases not matched to a gene. The length of the CDR3 is 14 residues. Looked up from germline, CDR1 is MDHEN and CDR2 is SYDVKM. The CDR3, as DNA: TGTGCCAGCAGTTTTCGGGAGGAGAACAATGAGCAGTTCTTC. It codes for CASSFREENNEQFF.

A few counts support this clonotype. The rearrangement uses TRBV20-1 and TRBJ2-3, with a weak D call TRBD2 (5 bases). Germline assignment: CDR1 DFQATT and CDR2 SNEGSKA (reference sequence). V lost 6 bases, J lost 6 bases, and 19 bases lay in between. The CDR3 spans 14 residues. The CDR3 DNA reads as TGCAGTGCCACTCTAGCTATGACCTCCGATACGCAGTATTTT. Amino acid sequence: CSATLAMTSDTQYF.

Regarding this clonotype: A much larger clone differs by one base, so this may be a read error. This rearrangement joins TRBV20-1 to TRBJ2-7; 12 nucleotides line up with TRBD2. Germline values: CDR1 DFQATT, CDR2 SNEGSKA (reference sequence). The CDR3 has 17 residues. The CDR3 spells CSARETPTSGSSYEQHF. In nucleotides, the CDR3 is TGCAGTGCTAGAGAGACTCCGACTAGCGGGAGCTCCTACGAGCAGCACTTC.

Only a few counts were recorded for this clonotype. The chain links TRBV12-3 or TRBV12-4 to TRBJ2-7; D gene unclear. This CDR3 spans 14 amino acids. The germline V and J ends were trimmed by 3 bases and 3 bases, with 12 bases remaining between them. This CDR3 reads CASSFGSRYYEQYF. The CDR3 DNA reads as TGTGCCAGCAGTTTTGGGTCTAGATACTACGAGCAGTACTTC.

The chain couples TRBV6-2 or TRBV6-3 to TRBJ1-2, with 7 bases aligning to TRBD1. The CDR3 is made up of 15 amino acids. The ends lost 5 bases at V and 2 bases at J; junction bases unmatched: 8. Germline values: CDR1 MNHEY, CDR2 SVGEGT. For the CDR3, the DNA is TGTGCCAGCAGTCACCGGGACAGACCCAACTATGGCTACACCTTC. Amino acid sequence: CASSHRDRPNYGYTF.

CDR3 in DNA: TGTGCCAGCAGTTTACCGAGACTAGCGGGAGATGGGGAGACCCAGTACTTC. Translating gives CASSLPRLAGDGETQYF. This chain joins TRBV28 and TRBJ2-5; 12 positions match TRBD2. Germline V gene data show CDR1 as MDHEN and CDR2 as SYDVKM. The CDR3 length is 17 residues. The trim removed 2 bases at V and 5 bases at J, leaving 9 bases unmatched.

This clonotype has ten or more counts. The J gene is TRBJ1-1, the V gene TRBV7-2; 7 bases match TRBD1. The CDR3 runs 15 residues. CDR1 SGHTA and CDR2 FQGNSA come from the germline V gene. V lost 2 bases and J lost 4; bases outside the gene matches: 7. This CDR3 is CASSLIPGGLTEAFF. The CDR3 DNA is TGTGCCAGCAGCTTAATACCAGGGGGTCTCACTGAAGCTTTCTTT.